What follows are 23 T cell receptor beta chains derived from one specimen sequenced in a study of blood T cell repertoires in COVID-19. Sequencing was performed with immunoSEQ multiplex PCR; in TCRdb, only in-frame clones are kept and a portion is missing. The sample lists approximately 190,000 clones, roughly 80% occurring once. The sample taken for sequencing was peripheral blood. The receptors come from a man aged 55 to 70 with active or convalescent COVID-19.

The chain uses TRBV18 and TRBJ2-2; D not certain. V gave up 3 bases and J gave up 3 bases, with 2 bases separating them. The V gene's germline CDR1 is KGHSH and CDR2 LQKENI. This CDR3 contains 12 residues. CDR3 DNA: TGTGCCAGCTCACCCTACACCGGGGAGCTGTTTTTT. As protein: CASSPYTGELFF.

In DNA form, the CDR3 reads TGTGCCAGCAGCCACAACTACAATGAGCAGTTCTTC. This codes for CASSHNYNEQFF. The chain combines TRBV3-1 (or the pseudogene TRBV3-2) with TRBJ2-1; D gene unclear. The length of the CDR3 is 12 residues. Trimming stripped 3 bases from V and 3 bases from J, with 3 bases between. Germline values: CDR1 LGHDT, CDR2 YNNKEL (reference sequence).

The chain carries TRBV13 and TRBJ1-1; D may be TRBD1 (5 bases). Trimming shortened V by 2 bases and J by 6 bases, and 10 bases separated the two germline ends. The CDR3 contains 13 residues. Germline V gives CDR1 PRHDT, CDR2 FYEKMQ (reference sequence). The DNA for the CDR3 is TGTGCCAGCAGCTTAAAGCGGGGGGCTGAAGCTTTCTTT. Translation: CASSLKRGAEAFF.

The chain has TRBV28 and TRBJ2-3, with a tentative D call TRBD2 (6 bases). Germline CDR1 is MDHEN and CDR2 is SYDVKM. The CDR3 has 13 amino acids. Trimming removed 2 bases at V and 8 bases at J, with 11 bases between. The CDR3 is CASSLREPPTQYF. The CDR3 DNA sequence: TGTGCCAGCAGTTTACGGGAGCCCCCTACGCAGTATTTT.

The chain recombines TRBV29-1 with TRBJ1-1, with D possibly being TRBD1 (6 bases). The CDR3 is 13 residues long. Looked up from germline, CDR1 is SQVTM and CDR2 is ANQGSEA. Trimming left V 2 bases short and J 6 bases short, with 13 bases between. CDR3 amino acids: CSVETGSHPEAFF. CDR3 bases: TGCAGCGTTGAAACAGGGAGCCATCCTGAAGCTTTCTTT.

The chain joins TRBV4-3 to TRBJ1-2, with D perhaps TRBD1 (5 bases). Trimming shortened V by 4 bases and J by 7 bases, and 10 bases separated the two germline ends. This CDR3 region has 12 residues. Germline lookup yields CDR1 LGHNA and CDR2 YSLEER. The CDR3 sequence: CASSRSGIGYTF. In DNA, the CDR3 is TGCGCCAGCAGCCGATCAGGGATTGGCTACACCTTC.

V is TRBV29-1 and J is TRBJ2-1; 12 bases line up with TRBD2. Germline CDR1 and CDR2: SQVTM and ANQGSEA. After removal of 7 bases from V and 7 bases from J, the junction contained 8 bases not matched to a gene. This CDR3 region has 14 residues. The CDR3: CSALLAGGGNEQFF. CDR3 DNA: TGCAGCGCCCTACTAGCGGGAGGAGGGAATGAGCAGTTCTTC.

V is TRBV5-1 and J is TRBJ2-7, with 13 bases aligning to TRBD2. Trimming at V came to 6 bases and at J to 6 bases, leaving 3 bases not matched to a gene. Per germline, CDR1 SGHRS and CDR2 YFSETQ. This CDR3 is built from 13 residues. The CDR3 coding sequence is TGCGCCAGCACCGGGACTAGCGGGATCGAGCAGTACTTC. Translation: CASTGTSGIEQYF. Full variable domain (rest looked up from reference TRBV5-1 and TRBJ2-7): KAGVTQTPRYLIKTRGQQVTLSCSPISGHRSVSWYQQTPGQGLQFLFEYFSETQRNKGNFPGRFSGRQFSNSRSEMNVSTLELGDSALYLCASTGTSGIEQYFGPGTRLTVT.

The chain carries TRBV29-1 and TRBJ2-1; weak D call: TRBD2 (6 bases). V gave up 3 bases and J gave up 1 base, with 10 bases separating them. Germline V gives CDR1 SQVTM, CDR2 ANQGSEA. This CDR3 has 14 amino acids. CDR3 sequence: CSVERDGSYNEQFF. CDR3 nucleotide sequence: TGCAGCGTTGAGCGGGATGGATCCTACAATGAGCAGTTCTTC.

This chain joins TRBV15 and TRBJ2-4; tentatively, D is TRBD2 (5 bases). This CDR3 has 13 amino acids. Trimming pared 0 bases from V and 6 bases from J, leaving 6 bases between. Looked up from germline, CDR1 is LNHNV and CDR2 is YYDKDF (reference sequence). CDR3 nucleotides: TGTGCCACCAGCAGAGATGAGGGAAACATTCAGTACTTC. Protein product: CATSRDEGNIQYF.

The chain carries TRBV14 and TRBJ1-2; 7 bases align to TRBD1. Germline CDR1 and CDR2: SGHDN and FVKESK. The length of the CDR3 is 14 residues. With V trimmed by 5 bases and J by 4 bases, 7 bases remained unmatched. CDR3 protein: CASSFSTGPYGYTF. The DNA for the CDR3 is TGTGCCAGCAGCTTCTCGACAGGGCCCTATGGCTACACCTTC.

V is TRBV3-1 (or the pseudogene TRBV3-2) and J is TRBJ2-1; a possible D gene is TRBD1 (6 bases). Germline lookup yields CDR1 LGHDT and CDR2 YNNKEL (reference sequence). The V end lost 7 bases, the J end lost 11 bases, and 15 bases lay between the germline ends. CDR3 length: 12 residues. CDR3 sequence reads: CASTDTGKKQFF. CDR3 bases: TGTGCCAGCACCGATACAGGGAAAAAGCAGTTCTTC.

V gene TRBV24-1 combines with J gene TRBJ2-1; the match to TRBD1 covers 8 bases. The CDR3 loop spans 15 amino acids. The germline gives CDR1 KGHDR, CDR2 SFDVKD. V lost 4 bases to trimming and J lost 8 bases; unmatched junction nucleotides: 9. CDR3 amino acids: CATSERTGRVDEQFF. The CDR3 nucleotides read TGTGCCACCAGTGAGCGGACAGGGCGTGTAGATGAGCAGTTCTTC.

The chain is built from TRBV7-2 and TRBJ2-5; maybe TRBD2 (6 bases). This CDR3 contains 13 residues. V was trimmed by 8 bases and J by 5 bases, leaving 15 bases between them. CDR1 and CDR2 from the germline V gene are SGHTA and FQGNSA. The CDR3 DNA reads TGTGCCAGCTGCAGGGAGGCGGGGGAGACCCAGTACTTC. This codes for CASCREAGETQYF.

The rearrangement uses TRBV6-2 or TRBV6-3 and TRBJ2-3; the match to TRBD2 covers 11 bases. Germline V gives CDR1 MNHEY, CDR2 SVGEGT. V dropped 2 bases and J dropped 8; count of bases not matched to a gene: 12. The CDR3 runs to 17 residues. This CDR3 is CASSYPQLAGDLTTQYF. The CDR3 DNA reads TGTGCCAGCAGTTACCCCCAACTAGCGGGAGATTTGACTACGCAGTATTTT.

The V call is TRBV29-1, the J call TRBJ1-1; 8 bases agree with TRBD1. Unmatched junction bases numbered 13, after V lost 4 bases and J lost 3 bases. The CDR3 sequence is 16 residues long. Germline CDR1 and CDR2: SQVTM and ANQGSEA. CDR3 DNA sequence: TGCAGCGTTGGAGGACCCCAGGGGGCGGGGGACACTGAAGCTTTCTTT. It specifies CSVGGPQGAGDTEAFF.

This clone was observed a handful of times. The chain links TRBV7-9 to TRBJ1-5; D not certain. The germline gives CDR1 SEHNR, CDR2 FQNEAQ (reference sequence). The CDR3 spans 16 residues. With 5 bases removed from V and 7 bases from J, the gap between germline ends came to 21 bases. Here the CDR3 DNA reads TGTGCCAGCAGCCCGGCGGGTCCGGAGGGTGAGCAGCCCCAGCATTTT. This sequence encodes CASSPAGPEGEQPQHF.

This rearrangement joins TRBV9 to TRBJ2-2; 12 bases are a match to TRBD2. The CDR3 runs 16 residues. J was trimmed by 4 bases and V by 3 bases; bases with no gene match: 4. The germline gives CDR1 SGDLS, CDR2 YYNGEE. The CDR3, as DNA: TGTGCCAGCAGCGCCCTAGCGGGAGGGGGCACCGGGGAGCTGTTTTTT. Its protein is CASSALAGGGTGELFF.

This rearrangement joins TRBV10-3 to TRBJ1-1; D call uncertain. This CDR3 is 9 amino acids long. V shed 11 bases and J shed 5 bases, with 6 bases lying between them. Per germline, CDR1 ENHRY and CDR2 SYGVKD. The DNA of the CDR3 is TGTGCCGCGGGAACTGAAGCTTTCTTT. Protein sequence: CAAGTEAFF.

The chain uses TRBV11-2 and TRBJ1-3; D is unresolved. The CDR3 is 15 amino acids. Trimming shortened V by 2 bases and J by 2 bases, and 10 bases separated the two germline ends. Germline V CDR1 and CDR2: SGHAT, FQNNGV. The CDR3 sequence is CASSLLGPPGNTIYF. CDR3 DNA: TGTGCCAGCAGCTTACTGGGCCCCCCTGGAAACACCATATATTTT.

This clone has just one count. The genes are TRBV5-1 and TRBJ2-2; TRBD1 agrees at 9 bases. Trimming cost V 4 bases and J 1 base; bases outside gene matches: 5. Per germline, CDR1 SGHRS and CDR2 YFSETQ. The CDR3 spans 16 residues. The CDR3 region has the DNA TGCGCCAGCAGCCCCGGACAGGGGCAGAACACCGGGGAGCTGTTTTTT. Its translation is CASSPGQGQNTGELFF.

The table lists this clone with a few counts. V and J are TRBV7-6 and TRBJ2-2; a possible D gene is TRBD2 (6 bases). The CDR3 length is 16 residues. Germline V gene data show CDR1 as SGHVS and CDR2 as FNYEAQ. V lost 2 bases to trimming and J lost 1 base, with 11 bases between them. CDR3 DNA sequence: TGTGCCAGCAGCTTATCCGGGGGTTGGAACACCGGGGAGCTGTTTTTT. Amino acids: CASSLSGGWNTGELFF. The full variable domain, with the rest looked up from reference TRBV7-6 and TRBJ2-2, is GAGVSQSPRYKVTKRGQDVALRCDPISGHVSLYWYRQALGQGPEFLTYFNYEAQQDKSGLPNDRFSAERPEGSISTLTIQRTEQRDSAMYRCASSLSGGWNTGELFFGEGSRLTVL.

V and J are TRBV4-3 and TRBJ1-2; the match to TRBD1 covers 7 bases. The germline V gene encodes CDR1 LGHNA and CDR2 YSLEER. This CDR3 region has 14 residues. The ends lost 3 bases at V and 8 bases at J; junction bases unmatched: 9. CDR3: CASSQTGSSGGYTF. Written as DNA, the CDR3 is TGCGCCAGCAGCCAGACAGGGTCTAGTGGAGGCTACACCTTC.